This TCR beta chain was identified in a study of Graves' ophthalmopathy and Graves' hyperthyroidism (dated by TCRdb to 2016 to 2019). General notes on the study: Peripheral blood was collected at initial diagnosis, before any treatment. In total, some 140 blood samples were TCR-sequenced: 40 to 45 ophthalmopathy, roughly 80 hyperthyroidism and about 17 hyperthyroidism-to-ophthalmopathy patients. TCR beta repertoire signatures were used to distinguish Graves' ophthalmopathy from Graves' hyperthyroidism and to predict progression to ophthalmopathy. A discovery set of 95 to 100 patients (roughly 43 ophthalmopathy, 55 to 60 stable hyperthyroidism) was enrolled to explore V-J signatures distinguishing ophthalmopathy from hyperthyroidism. Once sampling was done, hyperthyroidism patients were given methimazole at a starting dose of 30 mg daily, while ophthalmopathy patients were given high-dose intravenous methylprednisolone. For independent validation, a separate cohort was made up of 18 to 20 hyperthyroidism patients plus 17 patients who later progressed from hyperthyroidism to ophthalmopathy. T-cell repertoires of thyroid tissue and blood were compared in over five hyperthyroidism patients. The paper's findings and limits, for the study overall: In validation, the model predicted ophthalmopathy progression with nearly 71% sensitivity and around 72% specificity; roughly 11 predicted patients were CT-confirmed with GO in a median of around 6 months. The 13-signature model separated ophthalmopathy from stable hyperthyroidism with approximately 88% sensitivity and 81.08% specificity in cross-validation, and 80%/75% in the test set. No statistical method was used to set the sample size in advance, and the investigators knew which group each participant was assigned to. Among expanded thyroid clonotypes with frequency above 0.001, most also showed up in blood, which suggests that blood repertoires may reflect the thyroid immune response.

Patients with ophthalmopathy had moderately to severely active disease, with a Clinical Activity Score of 3 or more, a NOSPECS grade of 4 or more, and a disease duration of less than 3 months. Patients with other autoimmune diseases, uncontrolled infections, pregnancy or lactation were excluded from the study. Clinical symptoms, serum thyroxine, TRAb, thyroid ultrasound and orbital computed tomography were used for diagnosis. PBMCs were isolated from 10 ml of fresh peripheral blood by Ficoll-Paque density gradient centrifugation. Trizol reagent was used to extract the total RNA, and its quality was then checked on an Agilent 2100 Bioanalyzer. On this clonotype: Its binding antigen is unknown. No much larger clonotype is one base removed from it; base qualities were not supplied.

TCR beta CDR3 regions were amplified from RNA transcripts for repertoire sequencing. HTBI primers and the Qiagen OneStep RT-PCR kit were used in a first-round RT-PCR, which was followed by a second-round multiplex PCR, size selection and purification. Libraries were sequenced on an Illumina HiSeq2000 using paired-end 100 bp reads. In the paper's pipeline: SOAPnuke was used to process the reads, throwing out any read that had adapters, had uncalled bases, had a mean Phred below 15, or lacked an exact constant-primer or identifier match. High-quality paired reads were merged with COPE v1.2.5. Clonotypes were defined as unique nucleotide sequences and were aligned to IMGT TRB V, D and J references using MiTCR v1.1. The analysis was limited to V-J combinations with a frequency above 0.0001, which together covered more than 98% of repertoires. For each V-J combination, a TCR clonal expansion and chaos score was defined as the ratio of F50 clonal expansion to chaos observed in the TCRdist matrix. Welch's t-statistics and random forest were used to reduce features to approximately 13 V-J combinations, which were fed into a naive Bayes classifier. Thyroid-blood repertoire similarity was quantified with the Morisita-Horn index. TCRdb reprocessed the public reads (quality trimming at Q25 with fastp, clone calling with MiXCR) and kept in-frame beta chains. CDR3 protein duplicates are merged, each entry listing the most common genes and DNA. TCRdb, rather than the study authors, made the V and J calls. A total of 200,000 to 300,000 distinct CDR3 sequences appear in this sample, around 50% of them only once. Clones ranked in the top ten supply over 40% of the sample.

Its CDR3 holds 14 amino acids, cysteine through phenylalanine. Left in the record is the CDR3 DNA by itself, 42 bases read in frame from the first base. V is cut by 6 bases and J by 5 bases, and the space between the germline ends is 16 bases. The chain employs TRBV12-3 or TRBV12-4 and TRBJ2-5, and the D gene may be TRBD2, 6 bases matching. Sequencing was performed on peripheral blood. The TCR originated in an adult man with Graves' ophthalmopathy. CDR3 sequence: CASRGGLQGETQYF. At the DNA level, the sequence is TGTGCCAGCAGAGGAGGGTTGCAGGGCGAGACCCAGTACTTC.